Described below is a single T cell receptor (beta chain) sequence and its context. The data originate from a study of T cells in Graves' hyperthyroidism and ophthalmopathy. CDR1 is MNHEY, CDR2 SVGAGI, per germline. The CDR3 has 15 amino acids. J gave up 7 bases and V 0 bases, and 7 bases lay outside the gene matches. What was amplified from RNA transcripts were TCR beta CDR3 regions. Carried out on the TCR CDR3, a first-round RT-PCR used the HTBI primer set. One entry per CDR3 protein results from TCRdb running MiXCR on the multiplex PCR reads. The table shows about 400,000 distinct CDR3 sequences, with roughly an eighth occurring only once.

This clonotype was obtained from a woman younger than 30 with Graves' hyperthyroidism. The genes are TRBV6-5 and TRBJ2-7, with 9 bases aligning to TRBD1. Material for sequencing was blood. The CDR3 coding sequence is TGTGCCAGCAGTTACTCCGGGACAGGGAGGGAGGAGCAGTACTTC. It codes for CASSYSGTGREEQYF.